This is a list of T cell receptor beta chains from one sample in a study of cytomegalovirus exposure and HLA in healthy donors. Here immunoSEQ multiplex PCR was the method, and the copy in TCRdb shows in-frame clones only, minus some. The sample records about 130,000 clones, around 77% being singletons. Input material: PBMCs. The receptors come from a man aged 25-40 years in good health and CMV-seronegative. CDR3s include the opening cysteine and the closing phenylalanine or tryptophan. A D gene is named only where the DNA matches it firmly. For some rows the clone size is stated as once, few or many, or as a class when expanded; others skip it.

TGTGCCAGCAGTGTAGCGGGAGATGAGCAGTTCTTC | CASSVAGDEQFF | TRBJ2-1 | TRBV27 | TRBD2 | once
TGCGCCAGCAGCCAAGTCCGACAGGGGGGCTACACCTTC | CASSQVRQGGYTF | TRBJ1-2 | TRBV4-1 | TRBD1 | .
TGTGCCAGCAGCGCCCGGACAGGGGGCGATTACACTAGCACAGATACGCAGTATTTT | CASSARTGGDYTSTDTQYF | TRBJ2-3 | TRBV9 | TRBD1 | .
TGTGCCAGCAGTACAGGGGGCCGGAACGGGGAGCTGTTTTTT | CASSTGGRNGELFF | TRBJ2-2 | TRBV5-6 | TRBD1 | .
TGTGCCAGCTCACCACGGCTACAGGGGTTTCAGCCCCAGCATTTT | CASSPRLQGFQPQHF | TRBJ1-5 | TRBV18 | TRBD1 | .
TGTGCCAGCAGCACCGGGACAGAATACGAGCAGTACTTC | CASSTGTEYEQYF | TRBJ2-7 | TRBV5-6 | TRBD1 | .
TGCGCCAGCAGCTTAAGGGCGGGATCTGATAATGAGCAGTTCTTC | CASSLRAGSDNEQFF | TRBJ2-1 | TRBV5-1 | . | .
TGTGCCAGCAGTGAATTTAGCGGGAGGGTCCACGAGCAGTACTTC | CASSEFSGRVHEQYF | TRBJ2-7 | TRBV25-1 | TRBD2 | .
TGTGCCAGCAGTTATTCAGGGTTCTATGGCTACACCTTC | CASSYSGFYGYTF | TRBJ1-2 | TRBV6-5 | . | .
TGTGCCAGCAGCGTAGCTTGGGGGGGCCTGATTGACGAGCAGTACTTC | CASSVAWGGLIDEQYF | TRBJ2-7 | TRBV9 | . | .
TGTGCCAGCAGTTTCCCAAAGACAGGAGAGAACACTGAAGCTTTCTTT | CASSFPKTGENTEAFF | TRBJ1-1 | TRBV28 | . | .
TGTGCCAGCAGCAAACGACTAGCGGGAGGAACGGGGACCGGGGAGCTGTTTTTT | CASSKRLAGGTGTGELFF | TRBJ2-2 | TRBV9 | TRBD2 | once
TGCGCCAGCAGCTCGACAGGGGCGGGGGGCTACACCTTC | CASSSTGAGGYTF | TRBJ1-2 | TRBV5-1 | TRBD1 | .
TGTGCCAGCAGATCAGGGGGTGGCTACGAGCAGTACTTC | CASRSGGGYEQYF | TRBJ2-7 | TRBV6-1 | TRBD1 | .
TGTGCCAGCAGCGCCACCTTAGCGGGAGGCGGGGAGACCCAGTACTTC | CASSATLAGGGETQYF | TRBJ2-5 | TRBV9 | TRBD2 | .
TGTGCCAGCAGTTTTACTAGCGGGAGATTTACAGATACGCAGTATTTT | CASSFTSGRFTDTQYF | TRBJ2-3 | TRBV28 | TRBD2 | .
TGCAGTGAAGCGACAGGGGAATTCTTC | CSEATGEFF | TRBJ2-1 | TRBV20-1 | TRBD1 | .
TGCGCCAGCAGCCGGACACACACAGATACGCAGTATTTT | CASSRTHTDTQYF | TRBJ2-3 | TRBV5-1 | . | .
TGTGCCAGCAGTTACTCGACTAGCGGGATAGAGACCCAGTACTTC | CASSYSTSGIETQYF | TRBJ2-5 | TRBV6-5 | TRBD2 | .
TGTGCCAGCTCCGTCCCGGGACAGCATCAGCCCCAGCATTTT | CASSVPGQHQPQHF | TRBJ1-5 | TRBV18 | TRBD1 | .
TGCGCCAGCAGCCAATTTGAGCGAGGAGATACGCAGTATTTT | CASSQFERGDTQYF | TRBJ2-3 | TRBV4-3 | . | few
TGTGCCAGCAGTTTAGGGGCAGGGGGTGCCGAGCAGTACTTC | CASSLGAGGAEQYF | TRBJ2-7 | TRBV27 | TRBD1 | .
TGTGCCAGCAGTCCCAGGGTGTCCGGGGAGCTGTTTTTT | CASSPRVSGELFF | TRBJ2-2 | TRBV7-3 | . | .
TGTTCCAGCAGCTTAGTAGCGGGCGCGTGGGATTTT | CSSSLVAGAWDF | TRBJ2-3 | TRBV7-9 | TRBD2 | .
TGTGCCAGCAGCTCTCCGACAGGCTATGGCTACACCTTC | CASSSPTGYGYTF | TRBJ1-2 | TRBV7-9 | . | .
TGCGCCAGCAGATGGGGGGACGGCTACGAGCAGTACTTC | CASRWGDGYEQYF | TRBJ2-7 | TRBV5-1 | . | .
TGTGCCAGCAGCAACACGGGACAGCATAATTCACCCCTCCACTTT | CASSNTGQHNSPLHF | TRBJ1-6 | TRBV7-2 | TRBD1 | .
TGTGCCAGCAGCTCGGGACAGGGCGGCACTGAAGCTTTCTTT | CASSSGQGGTEAFF | TRBJ1-1 | TRBV28 | TRBD1 | .
TGTGCCTGGAATCCGGCGGGGGGGGGACTAAAGCAGTACTTC | CAWNPAGGGLKQYF | TRBJ2-7 | TRBV30 | TRBD2 | .
TGCGCCAGCAGCCAAGCCCTCCCCAGGCGACAGGAGGTGATTGGCTACACCTTC | CASSQALPRRQEVIGYTF | TRBJ1-2 | TRBV4-1 | . | .
TGTGCCACCCTCGGGACTAGCGGGGGGCTAGATACGCAGTATTTT | CATLGTSGGLDTQYF | TRBJ2-3 | TRBV10-3 | TRBD2 | .
TGCGCCAGCAGCCCGGCGGGACAGGGGTTCGATGAGCAGTTCTTC | CASSPAGQGFDEQFF | TRBJ2-1 | TRBV5-1 | TRBD1 | .
TGTGCCAGCAGCGCTGGGACAGAAAAGAACACTGAAGCTTTCTTT | CASSAGTEKNTEAFF | TRBJ1-1 | TRBV6-1 | TRBD1 | .
TGCGCCAGCAGCCAAGGGAATAGCATGGGAGTTACGCAGTATTTT | CASSQGNSMGVTQYF | TRBJ2-3 | TRBV4-3 | . | .
TGTGCCAGCAGCTTGAATAGCGGGAGTGCGGAGACCCAGTACTTC | CASSLNSGSAETQYF | TRBJ2-5 | TRBV7-2 | TRBD2 | .
TGTGCCAGCAGCCAACCCTCCGCTGGGGCCAACGTCCTGACTTTC | CASSQPSAGANVLTF | TRBJ2-6 | TRBV14 | . | .
TGTGCCAGTAGTACACCTACGGACAGGGAGGACACTGAAGCTTTCTTT | CASSTPTDREDTEAFF | TRBJ1-1 | TRBV19 | TRBD1 | .
TGTGCCAGCAGCTTAGACGGCGGAACGGGAGACTATGGCTACACCTTC | CASSLDGGTGDYGYTF | TRBJ1-2 | TRBV11-2 | . | .
TGTGCCAGCCTTACTGACAGTTCACCCTACGAGCAGTACTTC | CASLTDSSPYEQYF | TRBJ2-7 | TRBV2 | . | .
TGTGCCTGGAGTCCCTACTCCTATGGCTACACCTTC | CAWSPYSYGYTF | TRBJ1-2 | TRBV30 | . | .
TGCGCCAGCAGTGACACTACAGGGGGCGGTCAGCCCCAGCATTTT | CASSDTTGGGQPQHF | TRBJ1-5 | TRBV10-2 | TRBD1 | .